This T cell receptor (beta chain) was identified during a study of shared clonotypes between healthy human individuals. General observations from the study: The generation probabilities recorded for non-shared clonotypes fell below those of clonotypes shared by all four donors.

V lost 0 bases, J lost 3 bases, and 13 bases lay in between. CDR3 length: 15 amino acids. Looked up from germline, CDR1 is SGHKS and CDR2 is YYEKEE (reference sequence). Comments on this clone: Its antigen is not identified.

Measured with immunoSEQ multiplex PCR; TCRdb has only the in-frame clones, and not every one. Seen here are 1.5 million to 1.9 million clones, around 98% observed once, and the top ten hold 0.45%. This clonotype was sampled from a man aged 25 to 45 in good health. V is TRBV5-5 and J is TRBJ2-7; the D gene is possibly TRBD1 (6 bases). The specimen was naive CD4+ T cells sorted from blood. Sample subset: CD45RA+ positively selected. CDR3 sequence reads: CASSLERGSRYEQYF. Here the CDR3 DNA reads TGTGCCAGCAGCTTGGAAAGGGGGAGCCGCTACGAGCAGTACTTC.